This T cell receptor (beta chain) came from a study of control samples from healthy donors and cancer patients. The method was immunoSEQ multiplex PCR; TCRdb's version includes in-frame clones alone and lacks a portion of them. This table has some 150,000 clones, roughly 94% appearing once. The CDR3 is made up of 13 amino acids. Germline CDR1 is SGHRS and CDR2 is YFSETQ. The V segment lost 4 bases and the J segment 1 base; nucleotides outside the gene matches: 1. The V call is TRBV5-1, the J call TRBJ2-5, with 7 bases matching TRBD1. Sequencing used PBMCs. This TCR was sampled from a man in his sixties with colorectal cancer. The CDR3 reads CASSRDSQETQYF. CDR3 bases: TGCGCCAGCAGCCGGGACAGCCAAGAGACCCAGTACTTC.